This passage covers 30 T cell receptor beta chains from one sample sequenced in a study of yellow fever vaccine responses in identical twins. TCRdb ran MiXCR on the RT-PCR reads and lists one entry per CDR3 protein. The sample includes 25,000 or so distinct CDR3 sequences, over 75% of them seen just once. Sequenced material: T cells from blood (PBMCs), unsorted or a sorted subset (not recorded which), taken before or after yellow fever vaccination (not recorded which). Receptor source: a young woman who received the yellow fever vaccine.

This clonotype was seen a single time. The chain carries TRBV11-3 and TRBJ2-7; D assignment may be TRBD1 or TRBD2 (5 bases each). V was trimmed by 6 bases and J by 1 base, leaving 10 bases between them. Germline values: CDR1 SGHNT, CDR2 YENEEA. There are 13 residues in the CDR3. CDR3 residues: CASSRGGSYEQYF. CDR3 coding DNA: TGTGCCAGCAGTCGGGGCGGATCCTACGAGCAGTACTTC.

The V call is TRBV29-1, the J call TRBJ2-3, with D possibly being TRBD2 (6 bases). Trimming cost V 2 bases and J 5 bases, with 11 bases left between them. The germline V gene has CDR1 SQVTM and CDR2 ANQGSEA. The CDR3 loop spans 13 amino acids. The DNA of the CDR3 is TGCAGCGTTGAAAAGGGACTGGGAGATACGCAGTATTTT. Amino acid sequence: CSVEKGLGDTQYF.

Notes on this clonotype: One end of the junction is discordant with germline, which a read error may explain. The chain carries TRBV7-6 and TRBJ2-2; 7 bases are shared with TRBD2. The germline gives CDR1 SGHVS, CDR2 FNYEAQ. CDR3 length: 15 amino acids. CDR3 bases: TGTGCCAGCAGACGAAGCGGGGTGAACACCGAGGAGCTGTTTTTT. Its translation is CASRRSGVNTEELFF. The full variable domain, its missing parts supplied by reference TRBV7-6 and TRBJ2-2, is GAGVSQSPRYKVTKRGQDVALRCDPISGHVSLYWYRQALGQGPEFLTYFNYEAQQDKSGLPNDRFSAERPEGSISTLTIQRTEQRDSAMYRCASRRSGVNTEELFFGEGSRLTVL.

The V gene is TRBV20-1, the J gene TRBJ2-3; 8 bases map to TRBD2. The CDR3 length is 16 residues. CDR1 is DFQATT and CDR2 is SNEGSKA in the germline V gene (reference sequence). V gave up 5 bases and J gave up 3 bases; unmatched junction bases: 13. For the CDR3, the DNA is TGCAGTGCTTCGGACGGGGGGGCCATTAGGACAGATACGCAGTATTTT. Its translation is CSASDGGAIRTDTQYF.

This clonotype was picked up a small number of times. The CDR3 sequence is CASSQDFDTGELFF. The CDR3 DNA reads TGTGCCAGCAGCCAAGATTTTGACACCGGGGAGCTGTTTTTT. V gene TRBV3-1 combines with J gene TRBJ2-2; D gene ambiguous. In germline, CDR1 is LGHDT, CDR2 YNNKEL (reference sequence). The CDR3 is 14 amino acids. Trimming took off 0 bases at V and 3 bases at J, with 5 bases between the two ends.

This chain connects TRBV7-8 to TRBJ2-7; no definite D call. The length of the CDR3 is 13 residues. Trimming pared 2 bases from V and 2 bases from J, leaving 7 bases between. Germline CDR1 is SGHVS and CDR2 is FQNEAQ. The CDR3 region is CASSLQVTYEQYV. CDR3 nucleotides: TGTGCCAGCAGCTTACAGGTTACCTACGAGCAGTACGTC.

The V gene is TRBV5-1, the J gene TRBJ2-2; D unclear. The CDR3 sequence is 12 residues long. In germline, CDR1 is SGHRS, CDR2 YFSETQ. The V and J ends lost 1 base and 5 bases respectively, with 3 bases between them. The CDR3 is CASSLLTGELFF. In DNA form, the CDR3 reads TGCGCCAGCAGCTTGTTAACCGGGGAGCTGTTTTTT.

This rearrangement joins TRBV11-1 to TRBJ2-1; perhaps TRBD1 as D (6 bases). V lost 5 bases and J 8 bases, leaving 10 bases between the germline ends. This CDR3 has 12 residues. The germline V gene encodes CDR1 SGHAT and CDR2 FQDESV (reference sequence). DNA of the CDR3: TGTGCCAGCAGCAGTGGGGGCGATGAGCAGTTCTTC. Protein: CASSSGGDEQFF.

This clonotype was observed a single time. The chain recombines TRBV5-5 with TRBJ2-5; no clear D gene. The CDR3 totals 12 residues. V was pared by 0 bases and J by 5 bases, with 5 bases between. In germline, CDR1 is SGHKS, CDR2 YYEKEE (reference sequence). The CDR3 DNA sequence: TGTGCCAGCAGCTTGGGTTTTGAGACCCAGTACTTC. This sequence encodes CASSLGFETQYF. Looking up the rest from reference TRBV5-5 and TRBJ2-5 gives the full variable domain: DAGVTQSPTHLIKTRGQQVTLRCSPISGHKSVSWYQQVLGQGPQFIFQYYEKEERGRGNFPDRFSARQFPNYSSELNVNALLLGDSALYLCASSLGFETQYFGPGTRLLVL.

This clonotype has more than one count but fewer than ten. The rearrangement uses TRBV10-3 and TRBJ1-1; D ambiguous. The CDR3 has 14 residues. V was trimmed by 0 bases and J by 8 bases, leaving 13 bases between them. Germline V CDR1 and CDR2: ENHRY, SYGVKD. The chain's CDR3 is CAISESSKSFEAFF. The DNA for the CDR3 is TGTGCCATCAGTGAGTCGAGTAAGAGTTTCGAAGCTTTCTTT.

The CDR3 sequence: CSARVYLAGSNEQFF. The CDR3 DNA follows: TGCAGTGCTAGAGTCTATCTAGCGGGATCCAATGAGCAGTTCTTC. The chain combines TRBV20-1 with TRBJ2-1; 9 nucleotides line up with TRBD2. The V gene's germline CDR1 is DFQATT and CDR2 SNEGSKA (reference sequence). The V gene end was trimmed by 1 base and the J gene end by 6 bases; junction bases not matched to a gene: 7. This CDR3 spans 15 amino acids.

This chain joins TRBV29-1 and TRBJ2-5, with a possible D match to TRBD2 (6 bases). Per germline, CDR1 SQVTM and CDR2 ANQGSEA. Trimming pared 7 bases from V and 6 bases from J, leaving 18 bases between. This CDR3 contains 13 residues. CDR3 loop: CSADGGGVKTQYF. The CDR3 bases are TGCAGCGCCGATGGGGGAGGAGTAAAGACCCAGTACTTC.

This clonotype has a handful of counts. V and J are TRBV29-1 and TRBJ1-1; D remains ambiguous. The V and J ends lost 6 bases and 1 base respectively, with 6 bases between them. This CDR3 spans 11 amino acids. Germline V CDR1 and CDR2: SQVTM, ANQGSEA. This chain's CDR3 is CSVSGNTEAFF. CDR3 in DNA: TGCAGCGTGTCAGGGAACACTGAAGCTTTCTTT.

The rearrangement joins TRBV28 to TRBJ2-3; unclear D gene. The germline V and J ends were trimmed by 6 bases and 2 bases, with 24 bases remaining between them. In germline, CDR1 is MDHEN, CDR2 SYDVKM. The CDR3 spans 18 residues. Here the CDR3 DNA reads TGTGCCAGCAGCCCCTCGCTCGGGCTAGGGTCTGTCACAGATACGCAGTATTTT. As protein: CASSPSLGLGSVTDTQYF.

The chain combines TRBV9 with TRBJ2-6; D perhaps matches TRBD2 (5 bases). The V end lost 0 bases, the J end lost 0 bases, and 7 bases lay between the germline ends. Per germline, CDR1 SGDLS and CDR2 YYNGEE. The CDR3 totals 16 residues. CDR3: CASSVGGSSGANVLTF. In nucleotides, the CDR3 is TGTGCCAGCAGCGTAGGTGGGAGCTCTGGGGCCAACGTCCTGACTTTC.

The CDR3 region is CASSPRLAGDEQYF. The CDR3 DNA follows: TGTGCCAGCAGTCCCAGACTAGCGGGAGACGAGCAGTACTTC. The chain employs TRBV6-1 and TRBJ2-7, with 12 nucleotides matching TRBD2. Germline lookup yields CDR1 MNHNS and CDR2 SASEGT. The CDR3 is 14 residues long. Germline trimming cut 5 bases from V and 5 bases from J; bases unmatched to any gene: 4.

This clonotype was counted between two and nine times. The chain links TRBV2 to TRBJ1-2, with D maybe TRBD1 (6 bases). Between the trimmed V and J ends, which lost 1 base and 4 bases, there was a span of 13 bases. The CDR3 is 15 amino acids. CDR1 is SNHLY, CDR2 FYNNEI, per germline. For the CDR3, the DNA is TGTGCCAGCAGTGAAGGGGCAGGGGAGGGCTATGGCTACACCTTC. Its protein is CASSEGAGEGYGYTF.

The table lists this clonotype with a few counts. V and J are TRBV7-6 and TRBJ2-7; D gene unclear. In germline, CDR1 is SGHVS, CDR2 FNYEAQ. The CDR3 sequence is 16 residues long. V gave up 5 bases and J gave up 0 bases, with 17 bases separating them. The CDR3 loop is CASSARPSLSSYEQYF. The CDR3 DNA sequence: TGTGCCAGCAGCGCACGACCAAGTCTAAGCTCCTACGAGCAGTACTTC. Variable domain in full (rest from reference TRBV7-6 and TRBJ2-7): GAGVSQSPRYKVTKRGQDVALRCDPISGHVSLYWYRQALGQGPEFLTYFNYEAQQDKSGLPNDRFSAERPEGSISTLTIQRTEQRDSAMYRCASSARPSLSSYEQYFGPGTRLTVT.

This clonotype came up once. V usage is TRBV20-1 and J usage is TRBJ2-7; 9 bases match TRBD2. The CDR3 has 14 amino acids. J lost 4 bases, V lost 3 bases, and 7 bases had no gene match. Germline V CDR1 and CDR2: DFQATT, SNEGSKA (reference sequence). The CDR3 sequence is CSASAGGLEYEQYV. CDR3 coding DNA: TGCAGTGCTAGTGCGGGGGGGCTGGAATACGAGCAGTACGTC.

The chain has TRBV3-1 and TRBJ2-5; 11 bases agree with TRBD2. The CDR3 runs 15 residues. Germline assignment: CDR1 LGHDT and CDR2 YNNKEL (reference sequence). V gave up 2 bases and J gave up 5 bases; unmatched junction bases: 4. CDR3: CASSQTSGGSETQYF. The CDR3, as DNA: TGTGCCAGCAGCCAAACTAGCGGGGGCTCCGAGACCCAGTACTTC.

This clonotype was counted a few times. The gene calls are TRBV29-1 and TRBJ1-2; D possibly corresponds to TRBD1 (5 bases). Germline CDR1 is SQVTM and CDR2 is ANQGSEA. The germline V and J ends were trimmed by 6 bases and 5 bases, with 16 bases remaining between them. This CDR3 region has 13 residues. Here the CDR3 reads CSVPGRKGYGYTF. CDR3 nucleotides: TGCAGCGTACCCGGGCGGAAGGGGTATGGCTACACCTTC.

The chain links TRBV5-1 to TRBJ2-1; no clear D gene. The CDR3 extends over 16 amino acids. V lost 1 base and J lost 0, with 11 bases in between. Germline CDR1 is SGHRS and CDR2 is YFSETQ. Here the CDR3 reads CASSLIAELSYNEQFF. Written as DNA, the CDR3 is TGCGCCAGCAGCTTGATCGCCGAACTCTCCTACAATGAGCAGTTCTTC.

This clonotype was detected only a few times. This CDR3 is CASSSTSESYNEQFF. CDR3 coding DNA: TGCGCCAGCAGTTCGACTAGCGAATCCTACAATGAGCAGTTCTTC. This chain uses TRBV10-1 with TRBJ2-1; 8 positions match TRBD2. This CDR3 has 15 amino acids. Germline V gene sequence: CDR1 WNHNN, CDR2 SYGVQD (reference sequence). V shed 5 bases, J shed 1 base, and the junction held 4 bases outside the gene matches.

In this sample, this clonotype turned up once. This chain links TRBV1 with TRBJ1-1. TRBV1 is reported as a pseudogene. This CDR3 is built from 15 residues. The DNA for the CDR3 is TGCACCAGCAGCCAGAGGTTAGGTCGTGGTCCTGAAGCTTTCTTT. This codes for CTSSQRLGRGPEAFF.

This chain uses TRBV11-3 with TRBJ2-2; 12 bases map to TRBD2. Trimming removed 6 bases from V and 5 bases from J; junction bases left unmatched: 4. Germline lookup yields CDR1 SGHNT and CDR2 YENEEA. The CDR3 runs to 15 residues. The DNA for the CDR3 is TGTGCCAGCAGGAGACTAGCGGGGGATACCGGGGAGCTGTTTTTT. Translated: CASRRLAGDTGELFF.

The CDR3 nucleotides are TGTGCCAGCAGCTTTGTTAGCGGGACGAATGAGCAGTTCTTC. Amino acid sequence: CASSFVSGTNEQFF. This rearrangement joins TRBV11-1 to TRBJ2-1, with 8 bases that match TRBD2. The germline gives CDR1 SGHAT, CDR2 FQDESV (reference sequence). This CDR3 has 14 residues. Trimming at V came to 3 bases and at J to 7 bases, leaving 5 bases not matched to a gene. The full variable domain, in which reference TRBV11-1 and TRBJ2-1 provide the parts outside the CDR3, is EAEVAQSPRYKITEKSQAVAFWCDPISGHATLYWYRQILGQGPELLVQFQDESVVDDSQLPKDRFSAERLKGVDSTLKIQPAELGDSAMYLCASSFVSGTNEQFFGPGTRLTVL.

The rearrangement uses TRBV18 and TRBJ2-1; 14 bases agree with TRBD2. V was pared by 4 bases and J by 6 bases, with 5 bases of the junction left unmatched. The CDR3 totals 16 residues. Per the germline V gene, CDR1 is KGHSH and CDR2 is LQKENI. DNA for the CDR3: TGTGCCAGCTCACTGGGACTAGCGGGAGTAGGCAATGAGCAGTTCTTC. It translates to CASSLGLAGVGNEQFF. Complete variable domain (other parts from reference TRBV18 and TRBJ2-1): NAGVMQNPRHLVRRRGQEARLRCSPMKGHSHVYWYRQLPEEGLKFMVYLQKENIIDESGMPKERFSAEFPKEGPSILRIQQVVRGDSAAYFCASSLGLAGVGNEQFFGPGTRLTVL.

In its sample, this clonotype was seen a few times. The rearrangement joins TRBV7-6 to TRBJ1-1; the D is unclear. This CDR3 is 14 amino acids long. Germline V CDR1 and CDR2: SGHVS, FNYEAQ. Trimming pared 3 bases from V and 2 bases from J, leaving 10 bases between. The CDR3 nucleotides read TGTGCCAGCAGCTTTGGTGGTGGAAACACTGAAGCTTTCTTT. It yields the protein CASSFGGGNTEAFF.

The J gene is TRBJ2-5, the V gene TRBV5-4; D call uncertain. The CDR3 contains 14 residues. V lost 0 bases and J 1 base, leaving 7 bases between the germline ends. Germline V gene lookup returns CDR1 SGHNT and CDR2 YYREEE (reference sequence). The CDR3 spells CASSLAVSQETQYF. CDR3 in DNA: TGTGCCAGCAGCTTGGCCGTCAGCCAAGAGACCCAGTACTTC.

The genes are TRBV6-1 and TRBJ2-1; 12 positions agree with TRBD2. Germline trimming cut 5 bases from V and 0 bases from J; bases unmatched to any gene: 5. CDR3 length: 17 residues. From germline, CDR1 is MNHNS and CDR2 SASEGT. The CDR3: CASSRTSGTSSYNEQFF. CDR3 bases: TGTGCCAGCAGTAGGACTAGCGGGACGAGCTCCTACAATGAGCAGTTCTTC.